The clone carrying this T cell receptor beta chain was seen more than once but under ten times. Its antigen remains unidentified. This sample stems from a study of blood T cells in healthy people across ages. Sample-barcoded 5' priming and a J-beta primer mix drove a second PCR of roughly 6 to 12 cycles. TCRdb reanalysed the 5' RACE reads using MiXCR and keeps one entry per CDR3 protein. The table records roughly 1 million distinct CDR3 sequences, 20% to 25% of them present only once. The total RNA that was extracted per sample amounted to at least 5.5 micrograms. The V gene end was trimmed by 7 bases and the J gene end by 7 bases; junction bases not matched to a gene: 3. The CDR3 runs 12 residues. Germline V CDR1 and CDR2: MNHEY, SMNVEV (reference sequence). Findings of the study overall: Per-million-T-cell TCR beta diversity fell roughly linearly with age.

This sample was shared with a second study, whose subject was T cells of mothers and their children.

Sequenced material: blood. This chain uses TRBV27 with TRBJ1-2; 10 positions agree with TRBD1. This TCR was sampled from a girl aged 2 to 9 in good health. CDR3 protein: CASKGQGIGYTF. The CDR3 DNA sequence: TGTGCCAGCAAGGGACAGGGGATTGGCTACACCTTC.